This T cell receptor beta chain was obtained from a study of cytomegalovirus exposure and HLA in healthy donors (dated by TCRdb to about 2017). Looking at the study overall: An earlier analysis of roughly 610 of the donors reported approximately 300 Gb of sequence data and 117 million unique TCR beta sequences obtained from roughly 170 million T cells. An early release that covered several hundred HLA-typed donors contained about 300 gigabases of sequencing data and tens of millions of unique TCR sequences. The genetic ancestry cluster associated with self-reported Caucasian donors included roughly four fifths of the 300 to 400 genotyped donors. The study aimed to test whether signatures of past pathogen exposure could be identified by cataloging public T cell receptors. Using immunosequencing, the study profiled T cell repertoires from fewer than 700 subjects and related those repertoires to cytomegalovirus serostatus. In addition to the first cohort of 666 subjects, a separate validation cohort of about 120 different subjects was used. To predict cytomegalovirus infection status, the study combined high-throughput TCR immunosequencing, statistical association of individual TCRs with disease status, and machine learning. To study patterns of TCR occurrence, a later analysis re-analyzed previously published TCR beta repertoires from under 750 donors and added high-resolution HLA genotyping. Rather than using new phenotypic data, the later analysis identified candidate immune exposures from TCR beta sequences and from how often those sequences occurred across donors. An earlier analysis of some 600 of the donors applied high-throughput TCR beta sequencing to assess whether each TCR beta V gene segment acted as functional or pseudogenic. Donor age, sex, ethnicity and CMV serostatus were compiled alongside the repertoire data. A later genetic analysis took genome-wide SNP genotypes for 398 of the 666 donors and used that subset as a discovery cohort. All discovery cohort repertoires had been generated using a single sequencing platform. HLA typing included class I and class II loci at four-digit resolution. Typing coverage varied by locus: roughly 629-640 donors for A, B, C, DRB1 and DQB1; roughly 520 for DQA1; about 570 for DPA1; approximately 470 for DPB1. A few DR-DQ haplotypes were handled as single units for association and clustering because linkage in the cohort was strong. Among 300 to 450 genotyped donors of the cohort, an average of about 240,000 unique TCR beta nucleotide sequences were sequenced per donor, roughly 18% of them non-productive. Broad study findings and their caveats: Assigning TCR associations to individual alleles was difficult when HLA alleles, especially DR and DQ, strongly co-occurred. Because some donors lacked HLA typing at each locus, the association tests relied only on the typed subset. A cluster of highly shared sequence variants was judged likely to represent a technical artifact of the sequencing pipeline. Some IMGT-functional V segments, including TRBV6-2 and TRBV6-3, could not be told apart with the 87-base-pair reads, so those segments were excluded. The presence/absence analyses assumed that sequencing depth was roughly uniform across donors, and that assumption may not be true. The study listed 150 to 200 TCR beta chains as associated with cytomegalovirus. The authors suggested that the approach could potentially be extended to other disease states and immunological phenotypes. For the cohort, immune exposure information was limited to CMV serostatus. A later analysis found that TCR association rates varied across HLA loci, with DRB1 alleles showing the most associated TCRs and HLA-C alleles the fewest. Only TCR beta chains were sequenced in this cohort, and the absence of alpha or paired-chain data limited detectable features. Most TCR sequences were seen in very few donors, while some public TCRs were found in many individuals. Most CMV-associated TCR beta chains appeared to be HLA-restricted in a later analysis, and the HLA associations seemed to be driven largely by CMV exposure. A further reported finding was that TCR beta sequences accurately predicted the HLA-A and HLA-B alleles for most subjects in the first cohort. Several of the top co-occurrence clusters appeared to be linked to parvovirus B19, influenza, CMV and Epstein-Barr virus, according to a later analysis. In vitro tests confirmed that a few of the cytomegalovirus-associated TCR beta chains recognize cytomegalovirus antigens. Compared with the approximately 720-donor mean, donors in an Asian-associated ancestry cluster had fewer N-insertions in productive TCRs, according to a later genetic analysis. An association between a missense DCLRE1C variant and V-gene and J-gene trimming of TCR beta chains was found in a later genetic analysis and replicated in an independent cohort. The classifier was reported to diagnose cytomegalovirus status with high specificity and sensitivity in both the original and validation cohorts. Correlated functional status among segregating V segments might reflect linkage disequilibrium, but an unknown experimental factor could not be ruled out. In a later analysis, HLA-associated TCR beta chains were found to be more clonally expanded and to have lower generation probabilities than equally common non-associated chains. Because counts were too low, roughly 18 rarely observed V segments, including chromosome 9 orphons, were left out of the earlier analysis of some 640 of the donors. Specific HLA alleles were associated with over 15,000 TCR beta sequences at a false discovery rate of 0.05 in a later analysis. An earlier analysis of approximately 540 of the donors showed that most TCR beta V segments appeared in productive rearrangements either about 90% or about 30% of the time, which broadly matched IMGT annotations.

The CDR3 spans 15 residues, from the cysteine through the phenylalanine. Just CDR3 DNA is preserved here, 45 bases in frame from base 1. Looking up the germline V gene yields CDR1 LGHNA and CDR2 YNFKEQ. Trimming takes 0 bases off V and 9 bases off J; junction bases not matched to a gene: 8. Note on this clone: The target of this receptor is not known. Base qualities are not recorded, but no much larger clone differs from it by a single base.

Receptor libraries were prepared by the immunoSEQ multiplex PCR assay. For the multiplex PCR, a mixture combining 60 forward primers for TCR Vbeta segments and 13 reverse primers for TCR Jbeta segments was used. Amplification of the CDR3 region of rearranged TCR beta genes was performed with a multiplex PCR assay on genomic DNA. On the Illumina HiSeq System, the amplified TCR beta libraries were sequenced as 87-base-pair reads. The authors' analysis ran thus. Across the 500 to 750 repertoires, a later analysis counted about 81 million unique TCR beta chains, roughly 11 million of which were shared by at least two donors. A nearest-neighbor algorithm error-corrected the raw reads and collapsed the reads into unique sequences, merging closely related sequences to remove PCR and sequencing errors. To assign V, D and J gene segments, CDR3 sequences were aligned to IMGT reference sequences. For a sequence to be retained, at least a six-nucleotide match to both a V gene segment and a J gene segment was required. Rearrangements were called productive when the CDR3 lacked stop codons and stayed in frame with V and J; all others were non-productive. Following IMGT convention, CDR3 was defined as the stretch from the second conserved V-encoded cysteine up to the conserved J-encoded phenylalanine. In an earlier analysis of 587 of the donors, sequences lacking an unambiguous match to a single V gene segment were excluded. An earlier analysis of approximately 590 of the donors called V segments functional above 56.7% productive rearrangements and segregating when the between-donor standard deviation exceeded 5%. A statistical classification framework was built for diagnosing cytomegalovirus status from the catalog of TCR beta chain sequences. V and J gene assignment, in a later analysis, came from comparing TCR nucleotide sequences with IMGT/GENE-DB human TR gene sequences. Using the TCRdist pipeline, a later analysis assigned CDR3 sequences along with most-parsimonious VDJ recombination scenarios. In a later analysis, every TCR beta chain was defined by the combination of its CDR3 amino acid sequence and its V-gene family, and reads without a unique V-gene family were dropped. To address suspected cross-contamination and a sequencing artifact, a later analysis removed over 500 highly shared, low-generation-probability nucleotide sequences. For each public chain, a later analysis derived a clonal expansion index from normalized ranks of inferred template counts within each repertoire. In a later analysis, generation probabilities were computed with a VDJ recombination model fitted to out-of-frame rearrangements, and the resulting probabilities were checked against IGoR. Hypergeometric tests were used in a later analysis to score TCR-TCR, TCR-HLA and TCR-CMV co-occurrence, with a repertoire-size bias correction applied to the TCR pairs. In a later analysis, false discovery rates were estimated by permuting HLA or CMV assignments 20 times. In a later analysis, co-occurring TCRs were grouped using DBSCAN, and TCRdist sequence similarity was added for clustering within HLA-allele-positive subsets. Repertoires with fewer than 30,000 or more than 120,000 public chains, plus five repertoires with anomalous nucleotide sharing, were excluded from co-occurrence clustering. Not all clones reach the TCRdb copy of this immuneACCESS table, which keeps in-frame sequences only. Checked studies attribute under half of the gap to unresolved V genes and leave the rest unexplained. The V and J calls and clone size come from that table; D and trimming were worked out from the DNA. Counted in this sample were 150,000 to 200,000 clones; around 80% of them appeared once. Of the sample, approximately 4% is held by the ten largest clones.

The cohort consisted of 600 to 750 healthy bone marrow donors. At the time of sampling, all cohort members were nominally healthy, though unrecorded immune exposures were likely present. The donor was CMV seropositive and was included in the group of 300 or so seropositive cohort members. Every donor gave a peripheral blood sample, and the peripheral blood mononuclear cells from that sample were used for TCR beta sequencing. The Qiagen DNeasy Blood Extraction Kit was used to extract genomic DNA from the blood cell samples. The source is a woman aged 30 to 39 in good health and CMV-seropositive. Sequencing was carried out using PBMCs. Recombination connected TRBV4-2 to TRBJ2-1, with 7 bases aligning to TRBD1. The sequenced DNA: TGTGCCAGCAGCCAAGAAGGTCTACAGGGGATTGAGCAGTTCTTC. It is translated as CASSQEGLQGIEQFF.